This TCR beta chain comes out of a study of blood T cell repertoires in COVID-19. Study-level background: T cells, B-cell-depleted T cells, or PBMCs provided the cDNA or gDNA that served as material.

The data were produced by immunoSEQ multiplex PCR, yet TCRdb's version contains in-frame clones alone and is incomplete. The repertoire has around 200,000 clones, about 83% of them found once; the top ten carry around 0.88%. The V gene's germline CDR1 is LNHNV and CDR2 YYDKDF (reference sequence). The CDR3 length is 17 residues. V lost 2 bases and J lost 4; bases outside the gene matches: 8. This TCR derives from a woman between 18 and 30 years old who had recovered from COVID-19. Material: peripheral blood. This chain joins TRBV15 and TRBJ2-1; 10 bases are a match to TRBD1. Written as DNA, the CDR3 is TGTGCCACCAGCAGACCTCGGACAGGGGGGCCATACAATGAGCAGTTCTTC. Its translation is CATSRPRTGGPYNEQFF. Based on the CDR3 plus reference TRBV15 and TRBJ2-1, the full variable domain is DAMVIQNPRYQVTQFGKPVTLSCSQTLNHNVMYWYQQKSSQAPKLLFHYYDKDFNNEADTPDNFQSRRPNTSFCFLDIRSPGLGDTAMYLCATSRPRTGGPYNEQFFGPGTRLTVL.